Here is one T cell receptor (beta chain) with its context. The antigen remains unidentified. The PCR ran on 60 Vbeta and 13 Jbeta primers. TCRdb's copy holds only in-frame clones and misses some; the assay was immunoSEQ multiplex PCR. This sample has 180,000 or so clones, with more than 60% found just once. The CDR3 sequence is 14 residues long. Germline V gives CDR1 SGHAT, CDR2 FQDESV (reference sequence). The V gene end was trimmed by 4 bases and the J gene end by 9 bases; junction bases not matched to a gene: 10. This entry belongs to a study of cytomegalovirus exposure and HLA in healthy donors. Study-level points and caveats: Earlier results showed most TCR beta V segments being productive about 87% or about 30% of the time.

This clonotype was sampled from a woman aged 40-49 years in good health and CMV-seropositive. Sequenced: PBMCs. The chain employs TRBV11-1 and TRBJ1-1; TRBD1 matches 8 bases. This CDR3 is CASSSKTDRAKAFF. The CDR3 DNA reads TGTGCCAGCAGCTCAAAAACGGACAGGGCAAAAGCTTTCTTT.